The present T cell receptor beta chain was sequenced within a study of STAT5B mutations in CD4+ large granular lymphocyte leukemia (dated by TCRdb to between 2020 and 2023). Context from the whole study: Among the healthy controls, the CDR3 'QG' motif was associated with a particular HLA allele. Flow cytometry on FACSCanto II or FACSVerse confirmed that purified fractions exceeded 95% purity among lymphocytes. The TCRbeta repertoires of CD4+ T-cell large granular lymphocyte leukemia patients were compared with the TCRbeta repertoires of healthy blood donors.

Note on this clone: Its antigen is not yet known. No per-base quality is available; no much larger clone lies one base away.

Broader findings and caveats from the paper: Main leukemic clonotypes were private to each patient, although roughly 25% of the main leukemic clonotypes were found at low frequency in the non-leukemic repertoires of other patients. CD4-sorted patient repertoires appeared more clonal than healthy CD4+ repertoires, and this difference persisted after removing the putative leukemic clones. The data were not HLA-matched, and the higher clonality in CD4+ T-LGLL than in CD8+ T-LGLL could be due to the relatively small sample size. TRBV06-family usage was enriched among the top patient clones (8/27) compared with healthy controls (2/35).

The healthy control group was made up of roughly 34 blood donors, and the Finnish Red Cross blood service supplied their buffy coats. All TCR-sequenced material derived from peripheral blood: patient blood samples and healthy donor buffy coats. Ficoll-Hypaque gradient centrifugation was used to isolate peripheral blood mononuclear cells. CD4+ cells were magnetically purified from the buffy coats of healthy controls. The Gentra Puregene Cell and Tissue kit was used for genomic DNA extraction, and quantification was performed on a Qubit 2.0 fluorometer. The germline V gene specifies ENHRY as CDR1 and SYGVKD as CDR2. The CDR3 spans 14 residues, from the cysteine through the phenylalanine. The retained sequence is limited to the CDR3, 42 bases, with the frame set at the first base. The germline V end is reduced by 6 bases and the J end by 5 bases; junction bases left unmatched: 6. The immunoSEQ assay at survey resolution was used to sequence TCRbeta rearrangements from genomic DNA. As for the original processing: In the TCR sequencing data, the lowest productive clonotype frequency that could be detected was 2.59 x 10-5. Analyses included only productive TCRbeta rearrangements, meaning complete and in-frame sequences. The clonality of each sample was calculated as Simpson clonality in the immunoSEQ Analyzer version 3.0. Clones were grouped by frequency into very rare, small, medium, large (1-20%) or hyperexpanded (>20%) categories. OLGA 1.2.3 estimated generation probabilities, VDJtools produced V-gene circos plots, VDJdb was queried for specificities, and GLIPH identified CDR3 motifs. TCRdb limited this immuneACCESS table to in-frame rearrangements with V and J called. A share of clones is missing; checked studies link under half to unresolved V genes, and the rest is unexplained. V and J calls and clone size are given by that table; D and trimming were obtained from the DNA. The table for this sample lists 30,000 to 40,000 clones; 69% of them were counted only once. The top ten constitute 2.5% to 3% of the sample.

This chain joins TRBV10-3 to TRBJ2-7, with 11 central nucleotides matching TRBD1. Sample: CD4+ T cells from blood buffy coats. The clonotype comes from a human donor in good health. The CDR3 in this case is CAIRGSGQGDEQYF. The nucleotide sequence is given as TGTGCCATCAGAGGATCGGGACAGGGGGACGAGCAGTACTTC.